One and the same sample provided the 21 T cell receptor beta chains below, sequenced in a study of regulatory T cells in long-lasting Graves disease. Library construction for TCR beta used iRepertoire HTBI primers and Arm-PCR of CDR3 regions. TCRdb independently ran MiXCR on the multiplex PCR reads; one entry per CDR3 protein. The sample lists a few hundred thousand distinct CDR3 sequences; roughly a quarter were seen once. This sample's time point: persistent/refractory GD, antithyroid drugs over 5 years with positive TRAb. RNA from PBMCs was the source of the TCR library. This sample comprised peripheral blood mononuclear cells (PBMCs), obtained when the disease was refractory, from a patient treated with antithyroid drugs. The origin of the receptors is a female donor with Graves disease.

The chain carries TRBV6-1 and TRBJ2-7; 8 bases line up with TRBD2. V dropped 6 bases and J dropped 6; count of bases not matched to a gene: 13. The CDR3 is 15 amino acids. CDR1 MNHNS and CDR2 SASEGT come from the germline V gene. CDR3 residues: CASSFPGGGKGEQYF. The CDR3 DNA is TGTGCCAGCAGCTTCCCGGGAGGGGGAAAGGGCGAGCAGTACTTC.

This clonotype was seen many times. The V call is TRBV27, the J call TRBJ2-3; a possible D gene is TRBD2 (6 bases). Trimming took 6 bases from V and 1 from J, leaving 14 bases between them. This CDR3 spans 15 amino acids. Looked up from germline, CDR1 is MNHEY and CDR2 is SMNVEV (reference sequence). Here the CDR3 reads CASSLRTKRTDTQYF. In DNA form, the CDR3 reads TGTGCCAGCAGCCTAAGGACTAAACGCACAGATACGCAGTATTTT.

The rearrangement links TRBV3-1 to TRBJ2-5; 8 positions match TRBD1. The CDR3 has 14 residues. Germline V lookup: CDR1 LGHDT, CDR2 YNNKEL (reference sequence). Trimming cost V 4 bases and J 4 bases; bases outside gene matches: 5. This CDR3 is CASSPWTGLETQYF. The CDR3 DNA follows: TGTGCCAGCAGCCCCTGGACAGGGTTAGAGACCCAGTACTTC.

This clonotype has a handful of counts. V usage is TRBV19 and J usage is TRBJ1-2; no clear D. Trimming removed 5 bases from V and 4 bases from J, with 14 bases in between. CDR1 LNHDA and CDR2 SQIVND come from the germline V gene (reference sequence). This CDR3 region has 14 residues. CDR3 sequence: CASSGRTQSYGYTF. CDR3 coding DNA: TGTGCCAGTAGTGGACGGACCCAAAGCTATGGCTACACCTTC.

This clonotype appeared once. This chain uses TRBV4-1 with TRBJ2-2, with 11 bases lining up with TRBD2. The CDR3 totals 17 residues. Germline V gene data show CDR1 as MGHRA and CDR2 as YSYEKL. V was clipped by 5 bases and J by 7 bases; unmatched bases: 12. CDR3 loop: CASSWRHSGRADGELFF. DNA of the CDR3: TGCGCCAGCAGCTGGAGGCATAGCGGGAGGGCCGACGGGGAGCTGTTTTTT.

This clonotype was counted a few times. The V gene is TRBV29-1, the J gene TRBJ1-1; D is ambiguous. This CDR3 region has 11 residues. Per the germline V gene, CDR1 is SQVTM and CDR2 is ANQGSEA. Trimming cost V 7 bases and J 4 bases, with 10 bases left between them. CDR3 coding DNA: TGCAGCGGCCGGACGAGCACTGAAGCTTTCTTT. This sequence encodes CSGRTSTEAFF. The entire variable domain, with the rest obtained from reference TRBV29-1 and TRBJ1-1, is as follows: SAVISQKPSRDICQRGTSLTIQCQVDSQVTMMFWYRQQPGQSLTLIATANQGSEATYESGFVIDKFPISRPNLTFSTLTVSNMSPEDSSIYLCSGRTSTEAFFGQGTRLTVV.

This clonotype was counted between two and nine times. The chain carries TRBV6-1 and TRBJ2-7, with D uncertain. CDR3 size: 19 residues. V shed 4 bases and J shed 6 bases, with 31 bases lying between them. CDR1 MNHNS and CDR2 SASEGT come from the germline V gene. Here the CDR3 reads CASSGEPRKFQSVSCEQYF. The CDR3 DNA reads TGTGCCAGCAGTGGAGAACCGAGAAAGTTCCAGTCAGTATCATGCGAGCAGTACTTC.

The CDR3 nucleotides read TGCAGCGTTCCCCGGGGAGGGGTGAACACTGAAGCTTTCTTT. Protein product: CSVPRGGVNTEAFF. The chain has TRBV29-1 and TRBJ1-1, with a tentative D call TRBD1 (5 bases). CDR1 and CDR2 (germline): SQVTM, ANQGSEA. The V end was cut by 5 bases, the J end by 0 bases, with 13 bases between. This CDR3 contains 14 residues.

The chain is built from TRBV5-4 and TRBJ1-2, with D possibly matching TRBD1 (6 bases). There are 16 residues in the CDR3. Germline V gene lookup returns CDR1 SGHNT and CDR2 YYREEE (reference sequence). Trimming stripped 4 bases from V and 4 bases from J, with 20 bases between. CDR3 coding DNA: TGTGCCAGCAGCCCTTACGACACCCAAGGGGGCTATGGCTACACCTTC. Protein product: CASSPYDTQGGYGYTF.

This clonotype came up a few times. J is TRBJ1-4 and V is TRBV5-1; 8 nucleotides align to TRBD1. Germline V gene data show CDR1 as SGHRS and CDR2 as YFSETQ. V was clipped by 4 bases and J by 4 bases; unmatched bases: 6. CDR3 size: 15 residues. The chain's CDR3 is CASSPGGSFNEKLFF. CDR3 DNA sequence: TGCGCCAGCAGCCCAGGGGGCTCTTTTAATGAAAAACTGTTTTTT. Variable domain in full (rest from reference TRBV5-1 and TRBJ1-4): KAGVTQTPRYLIKTRGQQVTLSCSPISGHRSVSWYQQTPGQGLQFLFEYFSETQRNKGNFPGRFSGRQFSNSRSEMNVSTLELGDSALYLCASSPGGSFNEKLFFGSGTQLSVL.

This clonotype has a handful of counts. V gene TRBV9 combines with J gene TRBJ1-3; D possibly corresponds to TRBD1 (5 bases). The length of the CDR3 is 16 residues. The germline V and J ends were trimmed by 0 bases and 0 bases, with 10 bases remaining between them. In germline, CDR1 is SGDLS, CDR2 YYNGEE. This CDR3 is CASSVDGGSSGNTIYF. In nucleotides, the CDR3 is TGTGCCAGCAGCGTAGATGGGGGGAGCTCTGGAAACACCATATATTTT.

The V and J genes are TRBV6-2 or TRBV6-3 and TRBJ1-3; D gene uncertain. V shed 0 bases and J shed 0 bases, with 9 bases lying between them. The CDR3 runs to 16 residues. Germline V CDR1 and CDR2: MNHEY, SVGEGT. The DNA for the CDR3 is TGTGCCAGCAGTTACTCGGGAGGGTACTCTGGAAACACCATATATTTT. This translates into CASSYSGGYSGNTIYF.

Remarks on this clonotype: No conserved phenylalanine or tryptophan ends this CDR3, so it is likely a read error. This sequence joins TRBV29-1 and TRBJ1-2, with D possibly matching TRBD1 (6 bases). V lost 6 bases, J lost 4 bases, and 21 bases lay in between. The CDR3 is 15 residues long. Germline CDR1 reads SQVTM; CDR2 reads ANQGSEA. The CDR3 region is CSVERGQSISYGYTS. CDR3 coding DNA: TGCAGCGTAGAACGAGGACAGTCAATTTCCTATGGCTACACCTCC.

This clonotype was recorded at least ten times. This rearrangement joins TRBV7-2 to TRBJ1-1; tentatively, D is TRBD1 (6 bases). CDR1 SGHTA and CDR2 FQGNSA come from the germline V gene. There are 14 residues in the CDR3. V lost 8 bases and J 0 bases, leaving 13 bases between the germline ends. The CDR3 loop reads CASLWTALNTEAFF. CDR3 nucleotide sequence: TGTGCCAGCTTATGGACAGCATTGAACACTGAAGCTTTCTTT.

The chain joins TRBV7-2 to TRBJ2-1; perhaps D is TRBD1 or TRBD2 (5 bases each). With 4 bases removed from V and 0 bases from J, the gap between germline ends came to 10 bases. This CDR3 is 15 amino acids long. Germline values: CDR1 SGHTA, CDR2 FQGNSA. CDR3 in amino acids: CASSSIGGSYNEQFF. CDR3 bases: TGTGCCAGCAGCTCGATTGGGGGCTCCTACAATGAGCAGTTCTTC.

The V and J genes are TRBV5-5 and TRBJ2-7; a weak D match, TRBD2 (5 bases). The ends were cut back, 1 base at V and 2 bases at J, with 13 bases in the middle. This CDR3 spans 15 amino acids. From germline, CDR1 is SGHKS and CDR2 YYEKEE (reference sequence). CDR3 protein: CASSLFEGATYEQYF. The DNA of the CDR3 is TGTGCCAGCAGCTTGTTTGAGGGAGCGACCTACGAGCAGTACTTC.

This clonotype turned up a few times. V gene TRBV7-9 combines with J gene TRBJ2-7; TRBD1 might be the D (5 bases). The CDR3 totals 15 residues. Trimming left V 0 bases short and J 4 bases short, with 13 bases between. Germline-derived CDR1 and CDR2 are SEHNR and FQNEAQ (reference sequence). This CDR3 reads CASSLARGRVYEQYF. The CDR3 DNA reads as TGTGCCAGCAGCTTAGCAAGGGGCAGGGTGTACGAGCAGTACTTC.

This clonotype showed up just a few times. CDR3 sequence: CSVGVFATGELFF. The DNA for the CDR3 is TGCAGCGTTGGCGTGTTCGCCACCGGGGAGCTGTTTTTT. J is TRBJ2-2 and V is TRBV29-1; unclear D gene. V lost 4 bases and J lost 4, with 10 bases in between. CDR1 is SQVTM and CDR2 is ANQGSEA in the germline V gene. The CDR3 has 13 amino acids.

This clonotype was detected a few times. The rearrangement uses TRBV18 and TRBJ2-5; no definite D call. This CDR3 has 13 residues. Looked up from germline, CDR1 is KGHSH and CDR2 is LQKENI. The germline V and J ends were trimmed by 6 bases and 3 bases, with 11 bases remaining between them. DNA of the CDR3: TGTGCCAGCTCCTACCGGTCCGAAGAGACCCAGTACTTC. This translates into CASSYRSEETQYF.

The chain uses TRBV30 and TRBJ2-7, with 10 bases lining up with TRBD2. Germline V gives CDR1 GTSNPN, CDR2 SVGIG (reference sequence). CDR3 length: 13 amino acids. J was trimmed by 7 bases and V by 6 bases; bases with no gene match: 9. CDR3 sequence: CACPSGRGFEQYF. The CDR3 bases are TGTGCCTGCCCCAGCGGGAGGGGGTTTGAGCAGTACTTC. Supplemented by reference TRBV30 and TRBJ2-7, the full variable domain reads SQTIHQWPATLVQPVGSPLSLECTVEGTSNPNLYWYRQAAGRGLQLLFYSVGIGQISSEVPQNLSASRPQDRQFILSSKKLLLSDSGFYLCACPSGRGFEQYFGPGTRLTVT.

The chain has TRBV29-1 and TRBJ1-4, with D unresolved. V was trimmed by 3 bases and J by 2 bases, leaving 10 bases between them. Per the germline V gene, CDR1 is SQVTM and CDR2 is ANQGSEA. The CDR3 runs to 14 residues. CDR3 bases: TGCAGCGTTGATGAGATGAATACTAATGAAAAACTGTTTTTT. Translating gives CSVDEMNTNEKLFF.